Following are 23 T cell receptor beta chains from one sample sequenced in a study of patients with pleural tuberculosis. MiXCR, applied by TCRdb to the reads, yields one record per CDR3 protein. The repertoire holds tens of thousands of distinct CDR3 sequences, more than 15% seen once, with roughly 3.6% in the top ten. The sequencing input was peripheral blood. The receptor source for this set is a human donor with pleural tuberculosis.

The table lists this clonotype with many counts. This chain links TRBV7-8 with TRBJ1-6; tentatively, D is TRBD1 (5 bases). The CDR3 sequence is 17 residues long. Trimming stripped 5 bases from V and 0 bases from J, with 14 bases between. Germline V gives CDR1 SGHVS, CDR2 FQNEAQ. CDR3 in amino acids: CASSLGLQSSYNSPLHF. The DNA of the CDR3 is TGTGCCAGCAGCCTGGGACTGCAGAGCTCCTATAATTCACCCCTCCACTTT.

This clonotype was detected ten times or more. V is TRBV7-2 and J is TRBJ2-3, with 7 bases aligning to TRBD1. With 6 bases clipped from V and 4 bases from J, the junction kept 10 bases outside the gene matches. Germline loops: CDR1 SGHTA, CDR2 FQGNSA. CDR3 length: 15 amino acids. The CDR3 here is CASRPDRVSADTQYF. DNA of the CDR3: TGTGCCAGCAGACCTGACAGGGTTAGCGCAGATACGCAGTATTTT.

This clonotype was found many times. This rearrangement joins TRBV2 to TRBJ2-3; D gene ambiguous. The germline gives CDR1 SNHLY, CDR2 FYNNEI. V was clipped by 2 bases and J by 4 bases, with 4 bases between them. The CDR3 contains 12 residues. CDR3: CASSEPPDTQYF. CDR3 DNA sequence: TGTGCCAGCAGTGAACCTCCAGATACGCAGTATTTT.

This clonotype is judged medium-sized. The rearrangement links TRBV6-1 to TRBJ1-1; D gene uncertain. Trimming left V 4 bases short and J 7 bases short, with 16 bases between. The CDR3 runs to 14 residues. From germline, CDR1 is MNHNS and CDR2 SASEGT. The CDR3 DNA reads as TGTGCCAGCAGTGCGCTACAGTTTTTCAGTGAAGCTTTCTTT. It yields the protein CASSALQFFSEAFF.

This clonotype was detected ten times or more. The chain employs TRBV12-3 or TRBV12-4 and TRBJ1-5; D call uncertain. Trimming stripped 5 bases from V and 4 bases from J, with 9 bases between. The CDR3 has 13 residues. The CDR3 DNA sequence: TGTGCCAGCAGTGGCCTAGAGAATCAGCCCCAGCATTTT. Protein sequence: CASSGLENQPQHF.

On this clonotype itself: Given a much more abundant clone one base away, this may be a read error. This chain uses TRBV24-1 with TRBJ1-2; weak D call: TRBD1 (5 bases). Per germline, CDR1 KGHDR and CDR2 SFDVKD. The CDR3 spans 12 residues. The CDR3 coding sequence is TGTGCCACCAGTGAAGGACATCGGAGCTACGCCTTC. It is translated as CATSEGHRSYAF.

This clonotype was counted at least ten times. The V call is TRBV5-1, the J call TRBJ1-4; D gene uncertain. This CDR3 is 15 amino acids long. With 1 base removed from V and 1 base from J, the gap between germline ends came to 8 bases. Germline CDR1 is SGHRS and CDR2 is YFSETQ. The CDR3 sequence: CASSLSGRTNEKLFF. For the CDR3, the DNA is TGCGCCAGCAGCTTGTCCGGTAGAACTAATGAAAAACTGTTTTTT.

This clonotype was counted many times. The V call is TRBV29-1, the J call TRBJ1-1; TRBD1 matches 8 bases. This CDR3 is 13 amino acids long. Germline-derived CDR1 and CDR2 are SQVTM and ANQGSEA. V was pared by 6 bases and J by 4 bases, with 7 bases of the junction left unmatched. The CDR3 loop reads CSVIHTGGTEAFF. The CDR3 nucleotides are TGCAGCGTAATACACACAGGGGGCACTGAAGCTTTCTTT.

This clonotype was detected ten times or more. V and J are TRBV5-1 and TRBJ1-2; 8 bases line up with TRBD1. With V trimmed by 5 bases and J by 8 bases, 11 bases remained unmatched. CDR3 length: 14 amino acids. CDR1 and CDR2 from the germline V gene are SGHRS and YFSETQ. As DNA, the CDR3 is TGCGCCAGCAGTTCGTCAGGGGGCGCGGGGGGCTACACCTTC. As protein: CASSSSGGAGGYTF.

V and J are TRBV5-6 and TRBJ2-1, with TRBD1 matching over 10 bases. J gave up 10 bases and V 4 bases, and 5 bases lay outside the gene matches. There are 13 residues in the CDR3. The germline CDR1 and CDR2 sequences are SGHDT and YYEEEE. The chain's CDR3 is CASSVDRGQEQFF. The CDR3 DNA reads TGTGCCAGCAGCGTAGACAGGGGGCAGGAGCAGTTCTTC. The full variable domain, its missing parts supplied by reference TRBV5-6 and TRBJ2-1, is DAGVTQSPTHLIKTRGQQVTLRCSPKSGHDTVSWYQQALGQGPQFIFQYYEEEERQRGNFPDRFSGHQFPNYSSELNVNALLLGDSALYLCASSVDRGQEQFFGPGTRLTVL.

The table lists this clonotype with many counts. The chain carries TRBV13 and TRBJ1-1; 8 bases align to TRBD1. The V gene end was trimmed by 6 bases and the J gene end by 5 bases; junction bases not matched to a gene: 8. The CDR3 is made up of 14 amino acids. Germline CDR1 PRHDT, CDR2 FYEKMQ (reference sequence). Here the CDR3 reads CASSLQGVSTEAFF. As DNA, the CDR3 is TGTGCCAGCAGTTTACAGGGGGTGTCAACTGAAGCTTTCTTT.

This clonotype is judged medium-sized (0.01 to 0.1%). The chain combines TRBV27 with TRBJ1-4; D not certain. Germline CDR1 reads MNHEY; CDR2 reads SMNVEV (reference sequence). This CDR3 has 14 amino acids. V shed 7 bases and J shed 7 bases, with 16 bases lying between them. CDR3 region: CASTADPGSEKLFF. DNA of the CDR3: TGTGCCAGCACCGCGGACCCAGGTAGTGAAAAACTGTTTTTT.

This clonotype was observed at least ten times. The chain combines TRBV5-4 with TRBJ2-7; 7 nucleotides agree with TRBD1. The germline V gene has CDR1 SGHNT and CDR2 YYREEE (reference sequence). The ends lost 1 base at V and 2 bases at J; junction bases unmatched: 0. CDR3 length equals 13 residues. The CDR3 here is CASSLTGAYEQYF. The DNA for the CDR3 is TGTGCCAGCAGCTTGACAGGGGCCTACGAGCAGTACTTC.

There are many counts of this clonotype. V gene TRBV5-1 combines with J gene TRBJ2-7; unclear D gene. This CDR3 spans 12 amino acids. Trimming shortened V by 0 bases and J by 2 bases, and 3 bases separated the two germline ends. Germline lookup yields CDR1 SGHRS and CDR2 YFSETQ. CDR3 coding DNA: TGCGCCAGCAGCTTGGACGCCTACGAGCAGTACTTC. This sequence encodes CASSLDAYEQYF.

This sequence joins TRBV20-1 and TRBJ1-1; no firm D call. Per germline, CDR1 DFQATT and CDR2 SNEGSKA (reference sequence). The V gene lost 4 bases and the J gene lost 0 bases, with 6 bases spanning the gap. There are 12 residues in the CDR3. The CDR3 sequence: CSATGLNTEAFF. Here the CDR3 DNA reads TGCAGTGCTACAGGATTGAACACTGAAGCTTTCTTT.

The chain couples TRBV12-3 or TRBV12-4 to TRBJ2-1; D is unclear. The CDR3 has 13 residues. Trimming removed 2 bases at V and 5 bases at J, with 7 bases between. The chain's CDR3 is CASSLFLDNEQFF. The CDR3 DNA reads TGTGCCAGCAGTTTATTTTTGGACAATGAGCAGTTCTTC.

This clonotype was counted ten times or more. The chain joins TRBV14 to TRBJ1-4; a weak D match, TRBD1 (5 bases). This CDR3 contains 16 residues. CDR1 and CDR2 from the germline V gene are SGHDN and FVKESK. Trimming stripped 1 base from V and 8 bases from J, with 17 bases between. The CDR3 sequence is CASSQGPRDLGEKLFF. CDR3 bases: TGTGCCAGCAGCCAAGGCCCTCGGGACTTAGGCGAAAAACTGTTTTTT.

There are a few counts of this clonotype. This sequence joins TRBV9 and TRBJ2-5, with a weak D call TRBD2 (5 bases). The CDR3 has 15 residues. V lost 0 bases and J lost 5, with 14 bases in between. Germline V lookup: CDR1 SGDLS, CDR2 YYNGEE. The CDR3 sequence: CASSVGRTFIETQYF. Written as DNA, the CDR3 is TGTGCCAGCAGCGTAGGAAGGACTTTCATCGAGACCCAGTACTTC.

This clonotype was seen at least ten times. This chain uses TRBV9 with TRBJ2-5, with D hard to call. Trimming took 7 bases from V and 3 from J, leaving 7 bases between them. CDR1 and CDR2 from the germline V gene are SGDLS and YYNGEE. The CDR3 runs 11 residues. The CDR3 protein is CASAREETQYF. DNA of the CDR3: TGTGCCAGCGCCCGGGAAGAGACCCAGTACTTC.

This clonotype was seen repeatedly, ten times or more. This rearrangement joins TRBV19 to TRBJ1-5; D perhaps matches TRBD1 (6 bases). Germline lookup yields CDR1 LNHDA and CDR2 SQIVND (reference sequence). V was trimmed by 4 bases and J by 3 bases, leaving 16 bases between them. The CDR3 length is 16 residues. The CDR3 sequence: CASSTTGSGPNQPQHF. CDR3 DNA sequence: TGTGCCAGTAGTACTACAGGGTCCGGACCCAATCAGCCCCAGCATTTT.

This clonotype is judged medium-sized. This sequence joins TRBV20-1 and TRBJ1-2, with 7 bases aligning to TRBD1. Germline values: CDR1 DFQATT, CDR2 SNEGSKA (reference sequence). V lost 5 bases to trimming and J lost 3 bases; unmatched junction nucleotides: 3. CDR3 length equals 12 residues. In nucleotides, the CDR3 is TGCAGTGCTGGGGACAGTGACTATGGCTACACCTTC. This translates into CSAGDSDYGYTF.

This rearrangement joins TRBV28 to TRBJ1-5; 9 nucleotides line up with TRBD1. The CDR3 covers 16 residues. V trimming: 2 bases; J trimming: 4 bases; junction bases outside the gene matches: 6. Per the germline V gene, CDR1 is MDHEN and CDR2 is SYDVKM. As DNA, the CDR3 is TGTGCCAGCAGTTTAGCCGGGACAGGGCGTAATCAGCCCCAGCATTTT. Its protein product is CASSLAGTGRNQPQHF.

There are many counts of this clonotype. The CDR3 DNA follows: TGTGCCACAACTAGCGGGGAGTCAGATACGCAGTATTTT. This encodes CATTSGESDTQYF. The chain has TRBV10-3 and TRBJ2-3; TRBD2 matches 10 bases. After removal of 10 bases from V and 4 bases from J, the junction contained 5 bases not matched to a gene. Germline CDR1 reads ENHRY; CDR2 reads SYGVKD. This CDR3 is 13 amino acids long.